This T cell receptor (beta chain) emerged from a study of blood T cell repertoires in COVID-19. About the research overall: Samples came from the United States, Italy and Spain, spanning acute and convalescent COVID-19. T cells, B-cell-depleted T cells, or PBMCs supplied cDNA or gDNA.

Source study methods: For nucleated cells, counts were estimated from reference gene primer amplification. Only in-frame clones appear in the TCRdb table, and some are missing; sequencing was by immunoSEQ multiplex PCR. That table supplies the V and J calls and clone size; D and trimming were determined from the DNA. This table holds around 140,000 clones, over 80% found once. The source is a man aged 45 to 65 who had recovered from COVID-19. Sequences were obtained from peripheral blood.

CDR3 amino acids: CASSLAVRGPTYNEQFF. For the CDR3, the DNA is TGTGCCAGCAGCTTAGCTGTCAGGGGACCCACCTACAATGAGCAGTTCTTC. The genes are TRBV7-9 and TRBJ2-1, with D possibly being TRBD1 (6 bases). The V and J ends lost 0 bases and 2 bases respectively, with 14 bases between them. CDR3 length: 17 residues. CDR1 is SEHNR, CDR2 FQNEAQ, per germline (reference sequence).